This T cell receptor beta chain comes out of a study of a mutant IDH1 vaccine in newly diagnosed glioma. CDR1 and CDR2 (germline): SGHDN, FVKESK. This CDR3 comprises 15 residues. Trimming shortened V by 3 bases and J by 5 bases, and 13 bases separated the two germline ends. Profiling relied on immunoSEQ multiplex PCR, and the TCRdb table lists in-frame clones only, not all of them. The sample has about 50,000 clones, roughly 80% seen once; the top ten hold approximately 4.5%. The time point: week 35, safety follow-up. The study gave 300 ug of mutant IDH1 20-mer peptide per vaccine dose, with topical imiquimod. This clone appeared a few times. Its specificity is not known.

The rearrangement uses TRBV14 and TRBJ2-2; D call uncertain. The sample in question was PBMCs, obtained from a glioma patient whose treatment included an IDH1 peptide vaccine. The sequence derives from a woman under 30 with glioma. CDR3 sequence (DNA): TGTGCCAGCAGCCAGTCAGGAGTGGGAACCGGGGAGCTGTTTTTT. It translates to CASSQSGVGTGELFF. Variable domain in full (rest from reference TRBV14 and TRBJ2-2): EAGVTQFPSHSVIEKGQTVTLRCDPISGHDNLYWYRRVMGKEIKFLLHFVKESKQDESGMPNNRFLAERTGGTYSTLKVQPAELEDSGVYFCASSQSGVGTGELFFGEGSRLTVL.